A selection of T cell receptor beta chains follows, all from one sample in a study of technical replicates of blood from a few donors. Measured with immunoSEQ multiplex PCR; TCRdb has only the in-frame clones, and not every one. Of over 50,000 clones listed, approximately 86% are singletons. What was sequenced was PBMCs. The receptors come from a human donor in good health. Some clones in this sample may be carry-over from other donors' samples. CDR3s include the opening cysteine and the closing phenylalanine or tryptophan. The D gene is left open where the match is weak. Size is omitted from some rows. Given values are once, few, many or a class for expanded clones.

>-|TRBV29-1|14|TRBJ2-1|-
TGCAGCTCAATTTCAGGGGATTCCTACAATGAGCAGTTCTTC
CSSISGDSYNEQFF
>-|TRBV19|13|TRBJ2-5|TRBD1
TGTGCCAGTAGTACAGGACAGGGGGAGACCCAGTACTTC
CASSTGQGETQYF
>-|TRBV4-3|16|TRBJ2-3|TRBD2
TGCGCCAGCAGCCAGCGGACTAGCGGGGGCACAGATACGCAGTATTTT
CASSQRTSGGTDTQYF
>once|TRBV4-1|14|TRBJ2-2|-
TGCGCCAGCAGCCAAGATTTCGAGCGCGGGGAGCTGTTTTTT
CASSQDFERGELFF
>-|TRBV30|14|TRBJ2-7|TRBD2
TGTGCCTGGAGGGGCGGACTAGTCCCGGGCGAGCAGTACTTC
CAWRGGLVPGEQYF
>-|TRBV27|14|TRBJ1-1|TRBD1
TGTGCCAGCAGTCTGGGACAGACATACACTGAAGCTTTCTTT
CASSLGQTYTEAFF
>-|TRBV7-2|13|TRBJ2-1|-
TGTGCCAGCAGCCTCCGACTCTACAATGAGCAGTTCTTC
CASSLRLYNEQFF
>-|TRBV9|15|TRBJ2-3|TRBD1
TGTGCCAGCACCAGACAGGGGACTGGCACAGATACGCAGTATTTT
CASTRQGTGTDTQYF
>-|TRBV4-1|15|TRBJ2-3|TRBD2
TGCGCCAGCAGCAGGGGAGCGGGGTCCACAGATACGCAGTATTTT
CASSRGAGSTDTQYF
>few|TRBV7-2|14|TRBJ2-7|-
TGTGCCAGCAGCTTAGCCGATTCTCGGTACGAGCAGTACTTC
CASSLADSRYEQYF
>-|TRBV5-1|14|TRBJ2-7|-
TGCGCCAGCAGCGTGGACCTGGGCTACGACGAGCAGTACTTC
CASSVDLGYDEQYF
>once|TRBV4-3|18|TRBJ2-2|-
TGCGCCAGCAGCCAAGATTCGATCGGAGGAACGAACACCGGGGAGCTGTTTTTT
CASSQDSIGGTNTGELFF
>once|TRBV19|14|TRBJ1-3|-
TGTGCCAGCGCAGTCTCTTTCTCTGGAAACACCATATATTTT
CASAVSFSGNTIYF
>-|TRBV14|13|TRBJ2-2|TRBD1
TGTGCCAGCAGCCGACAGGGGCCCGGGGAGCTGTTTTTT
CASSRQGPGELFF
>once|TRBV9|15|TRBJ1-3|-
TGTGCCAGCAGCGCCGACGGACTGCGCGGGGACACCATATATTTT
CASSADGLRGDTIYF
>-|TRBV4-1|16|TRBJ1-5|-
TGCGCCAGCAGCCAAGATTTCTCGTTGAGTTTTCAGCCCCAGCATTTT
CASSQDFSLSFQPQHF
>-|TRBV6-1|14|TRBJ1-1|-
TGTGCCAGCATTGCAAGGGGGAGAGGCACTGAAGCTTTCTTT
CASIARGRGTEAFF
>-|TRBV7-6|16|TRBJ2-7|TRBD2
TGTGCCAGCAGCCGCGAAAGAGCGGGGGGAACCTACGAGCAGTACTTC
CASSRERAGGTYEQYF
>-|TRBV7-8|18|TRBJ2-3|TRBD2
TGTGCCAGCAGCTTTTCCCCGATGAGCGGGGGGAGCACAGATACGCAGTATTTT
CASSFSPMSGGSTDTQYF
>-|TRBV23-1|18|TRBJ2-2|-
TGCGCCAGAAACCCGGGTGGGCGGCGGAGGGCCGGGACCGGGGAGCTGTTTTTT
CARNPGGRRRAGTGELFF
>-|TRBV19|13|TRBJ2-5|TRBD1
TGTGCCAGTAGTAACAGGGGAAAAGAGACCCAGTACTTC
CASSNRGKETQYF
>-|TRBV7-3|14|TRBJ1-1|-
TGTGCCAGCAGCGCGTCAGCAGGGGATACTGAAGCTTTCTTT
CASSASAGDTEAFF
>-|TRBV10-1|14|TRBJ1-2|-
TGCGCCAGCAGTGAAAATGACAGGACCTATGGCTACACCTTC
CASSENDRTYGYTF
>-|TRBV11-2|19|TRBJ2-3|TRBD2
TGTGCCAGCAGCCCTAGACCCCCAACAGCGGGATATAGCACAGATACGCAGTATTTT
CASSPRPPTAGYSTDTQYF
>-|TRBV10-3|14|TRBJ2-2|-
TGTGCCGCCTCGGTTGGCGCGGGCACCGGGGAGCTGTTTTTT
CAASVGAGTGELFF
>once|TRBV7-3|12|TRBJ2-2|-
TGTGCCAGCAGCCCCAGGGCCGGGGAGCTGTTTTTT
CASSPRAGELFF
>-|TRBV7-9|15|TRBJ2-5|TRBD2
TGTGCCAGCAGCCCTAGCGGGACCCTCCATGAGACCCAGTACTTC
CASSPSGTLHETQYF
>-|TRBV7-8|15|TRBJ2-2|TRBD1
TGTGCCAGCAGCTTTCAGGACAGGTTCACCGGGGAGCTGTTTTTT
CASSFQDRFTGELFF
>-|TRBV6-5|13|TRBJ1-1|-
TGTGCCAGCAGTTCCCACATGAACACTGAAGCTTTCTTT
CASSSHMNTEAFF
>-|TRBV6-6|16|TRBJ1-2|-
TGTGCCAGCAGGAGGGACACTCAGGCCCCCAACTATGGCTACACCTTC
CASRRDTQAPNYGYTF
>-|TRBV6-5|16|TRBJ2-4|TRBD2
TGTGCCAGCAGTTCAAGACTAGCGGGAGCCAAAAACATTCAGTACTTC
CASSSRLAGAKNIQYF
>-|TRBV5-1|14|TRBJ2-3|-
TGCGCCAGCAGCTTGGGAGCGGCCTCGGAGACGCAGTATTTT
CASSLGAASETQYF
>-|TRBV5-5|19|TRBJ1-1|-
TGTGCCAGCAGCCTGGAGTTTTGGGGACAACATTACGTGAACACTGAAGCTTTCTTT
CASSLEFWGQHYVNTEAFF